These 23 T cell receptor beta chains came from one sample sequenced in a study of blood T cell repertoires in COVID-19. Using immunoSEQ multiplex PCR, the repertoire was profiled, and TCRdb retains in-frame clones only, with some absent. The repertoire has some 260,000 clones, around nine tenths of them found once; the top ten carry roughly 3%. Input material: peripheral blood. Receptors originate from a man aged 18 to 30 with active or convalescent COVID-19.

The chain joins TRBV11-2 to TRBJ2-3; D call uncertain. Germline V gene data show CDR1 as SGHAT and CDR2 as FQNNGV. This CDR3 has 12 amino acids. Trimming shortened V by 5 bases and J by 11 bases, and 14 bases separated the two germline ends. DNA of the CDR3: TGTGCCAGCAGCCACTTAGTTCACGGGCAGTATTTT. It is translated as CASSHLVHGQYF.

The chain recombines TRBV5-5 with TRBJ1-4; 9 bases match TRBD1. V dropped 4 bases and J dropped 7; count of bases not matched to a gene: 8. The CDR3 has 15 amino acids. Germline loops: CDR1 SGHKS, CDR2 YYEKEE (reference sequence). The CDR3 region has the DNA TGTGCCAGCAGCGTATACAGGGGGCTTCGTGAAAAACTGTTTTTT. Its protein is CASSVYRGLREKLFF.

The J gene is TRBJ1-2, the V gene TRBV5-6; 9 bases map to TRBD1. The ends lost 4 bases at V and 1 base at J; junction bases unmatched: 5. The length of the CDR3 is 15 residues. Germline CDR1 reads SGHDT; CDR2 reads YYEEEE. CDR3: CASSGTGLGNYGYTF. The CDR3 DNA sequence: TGTGCCAGCAGCGGGACAGGGTTGGGTAACTATGGCTACACCTTC.

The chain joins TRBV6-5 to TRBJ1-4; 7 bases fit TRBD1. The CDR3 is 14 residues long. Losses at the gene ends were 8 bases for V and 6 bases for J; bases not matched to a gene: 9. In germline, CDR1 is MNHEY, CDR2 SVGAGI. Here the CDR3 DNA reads TGTGCCAGCCGCAGGCCAGGGGGTGATGAAAAACTGTTTTTT. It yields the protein CASRRPGGDEKLFF.

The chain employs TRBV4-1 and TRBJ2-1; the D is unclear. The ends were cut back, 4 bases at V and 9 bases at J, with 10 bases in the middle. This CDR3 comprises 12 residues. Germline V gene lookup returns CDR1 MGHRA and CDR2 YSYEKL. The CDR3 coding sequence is TGCGCCAGCAGCCTGGTGGCCACTGAGCAGTTCTTC. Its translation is CASSLVATEQFF.

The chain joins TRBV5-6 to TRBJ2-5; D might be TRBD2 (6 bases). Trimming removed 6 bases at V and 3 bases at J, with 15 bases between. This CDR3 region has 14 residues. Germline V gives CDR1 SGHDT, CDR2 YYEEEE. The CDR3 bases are TGTGCCAGCACCTGGGGGGATTTTGAAGAGACCCAGTACTTC. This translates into CASTWGDFEETQYF. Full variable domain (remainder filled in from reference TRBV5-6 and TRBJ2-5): DAGVTQSPTHLIKTRGQQVTLRCSPKSGHDTVSWYQQALGQGPQFIFQYYEEEERQRGNFPDRFSGHQFPNYSSELNVNALLLGDSALYLCASTWGDFEETQYFGPGTRLLVL.

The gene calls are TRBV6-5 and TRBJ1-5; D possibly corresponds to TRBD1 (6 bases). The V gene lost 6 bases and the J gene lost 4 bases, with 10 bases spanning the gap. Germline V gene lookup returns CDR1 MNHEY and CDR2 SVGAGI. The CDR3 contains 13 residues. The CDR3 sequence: CASSLQGNQPQHF. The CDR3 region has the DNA TGTGCCAGCAGCCTACAGGGAAATCAGCCCCAGCATTTT.

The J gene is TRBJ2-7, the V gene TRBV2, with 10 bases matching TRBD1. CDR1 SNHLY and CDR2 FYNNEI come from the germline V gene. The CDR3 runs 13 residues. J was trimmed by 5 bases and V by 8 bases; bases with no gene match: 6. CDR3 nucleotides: TGTGCCAGCGAGGGGACAGGGGATGACGAGCAGTACTTC. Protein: CASEGTGDDEQYF.

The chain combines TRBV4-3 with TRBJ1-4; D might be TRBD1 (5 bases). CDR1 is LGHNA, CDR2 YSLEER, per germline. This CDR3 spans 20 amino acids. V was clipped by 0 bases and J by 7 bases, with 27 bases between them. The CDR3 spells CASSQEGRGGDSSWFEKLFF. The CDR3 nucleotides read TGCGCCAGCAGCCAAGAGGGACGGGGAGGGGATTCGTCCTGGTTTGAAAAACTGTTTTTT.

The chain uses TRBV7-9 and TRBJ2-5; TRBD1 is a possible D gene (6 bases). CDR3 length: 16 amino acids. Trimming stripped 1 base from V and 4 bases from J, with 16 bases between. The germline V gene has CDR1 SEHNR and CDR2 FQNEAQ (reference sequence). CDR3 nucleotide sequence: TGTGCCAGCAGCTTAGTTCAGGGGATGGCTCCAGAGACCCAGTACTTC. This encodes CASSLVQGMAPETQYF.

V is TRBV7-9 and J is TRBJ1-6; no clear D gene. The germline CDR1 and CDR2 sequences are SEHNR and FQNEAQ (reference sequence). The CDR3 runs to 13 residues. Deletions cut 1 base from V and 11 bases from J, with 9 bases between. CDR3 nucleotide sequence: TGTGCCAGCAGCTTAGTAGCCGAAACACCCCTCCACTTT. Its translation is CASSLVAETPLHF.

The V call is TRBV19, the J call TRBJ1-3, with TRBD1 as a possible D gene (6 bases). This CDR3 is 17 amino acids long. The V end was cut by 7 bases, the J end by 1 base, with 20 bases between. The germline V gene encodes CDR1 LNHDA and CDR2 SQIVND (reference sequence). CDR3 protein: CASMGDRPGRSGNTIYF. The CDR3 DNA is TGTGCCAGTATGGGCGACAGGCCCGGAAGATCTGGAAACACCATATATTTT.

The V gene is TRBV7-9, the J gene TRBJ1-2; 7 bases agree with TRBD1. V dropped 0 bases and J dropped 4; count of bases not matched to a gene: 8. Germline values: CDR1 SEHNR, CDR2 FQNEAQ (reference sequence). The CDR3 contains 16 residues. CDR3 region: CASSLAETGSVYGYTF. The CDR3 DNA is TGTGCCAGCAGCTTAGCTGAGACAGGGAGCGTCTATGGCTACACCTTC.

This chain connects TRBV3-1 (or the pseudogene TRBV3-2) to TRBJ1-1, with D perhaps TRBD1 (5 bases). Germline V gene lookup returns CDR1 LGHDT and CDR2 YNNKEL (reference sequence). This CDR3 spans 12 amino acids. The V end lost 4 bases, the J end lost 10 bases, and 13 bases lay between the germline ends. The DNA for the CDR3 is TGTGCCAGCAGCCGCCAGGGTTTAGTAGCTTTCTTT. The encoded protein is CASSRQGLVAFF.

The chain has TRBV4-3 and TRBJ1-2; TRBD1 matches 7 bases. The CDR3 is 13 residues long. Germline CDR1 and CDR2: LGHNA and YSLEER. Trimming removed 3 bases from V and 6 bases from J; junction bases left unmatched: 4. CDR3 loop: CASSQQDRDGYTF. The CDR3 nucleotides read TGCGCCAGCAGCCAGCAAGACAGGGATGGCTACACCTTC.

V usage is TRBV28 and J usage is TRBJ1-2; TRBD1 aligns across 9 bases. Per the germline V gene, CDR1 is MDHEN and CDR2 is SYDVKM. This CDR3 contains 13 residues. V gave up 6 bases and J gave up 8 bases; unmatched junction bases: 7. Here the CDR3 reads CASRRQGVRGYTF. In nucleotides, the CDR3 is TGTGCCAGCAGACGACAGGGGGTTAGGGGCTACACCTTC.

DNA of the CDR3: TGTGCCAGCAGCTATGGGACTAGCGGGGGCTACGAGCAGTACTTC. It specifies CASSYGTSGGYEQYF. The chain links TRBV5-6 to TRBJ2-7; 14 bases agree with TRBD2. CDR3 length: 15 amino acids. V shed 3 bases and J 3 bases; nucleotides not matched to a gene: 2. CDR1 and CDR2 from the germline V gene are SGHDT and YYEEEE.

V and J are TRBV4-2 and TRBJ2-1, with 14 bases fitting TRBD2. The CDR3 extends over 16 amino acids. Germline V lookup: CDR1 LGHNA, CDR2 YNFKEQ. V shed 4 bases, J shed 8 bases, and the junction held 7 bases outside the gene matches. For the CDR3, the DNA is TGTGCCAGCAGCCCCGCTGGACTAGCGGGAGGAGATGAGCAGTTCTTC. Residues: CASSPAGLAGGDEQFF.

The CDR3: CASSPLDSSYF. The CDR3 nucleotides read TGTGCCAGCAGCCCTCTGGACAGTTCGTATTTT. The gene calls are TRBV7-2 and TRBJ2-3; possibly TRBD1 for D (6 bases). This CDR3 has 11 amino acids. Germline values: CDR1 SGHTA, CDR2 FQGNSA. The V and J ends lost 5 bases and 14 bases respectively, with 14 bases between them. Full variable domain (missing parts from reference TRBV7-2 and TRBJ2-3): GAGVSQSPSNKVTEKGKDVELRCDPISGHTALYWYRQSLGQGLEFLIYFQGNSAPDKSGLPSDRFSAERTGGSVSTLTIQRTQQEDSAVYLCASSPLDSSYFGPGTRLTVL.

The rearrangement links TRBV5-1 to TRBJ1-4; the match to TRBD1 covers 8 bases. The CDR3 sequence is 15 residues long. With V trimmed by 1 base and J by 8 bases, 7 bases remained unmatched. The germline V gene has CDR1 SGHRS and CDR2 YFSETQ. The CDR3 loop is CASSLFGTGEEKLFF. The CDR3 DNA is TGCGCCAGCAGCTTGTTTGGGACAGGAGAAGAAAAACTGTTTTTT. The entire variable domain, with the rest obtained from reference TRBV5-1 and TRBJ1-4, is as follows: KAGVTQTPRYLIKTRGQQVTLSCSPISGHRSVSWYQQTPGQGLQFLFEYFSETQRNKGNFPGRFSGRQFSNSRSEMNVSTLELGDSALYLCASSLFGTGEEKLFFGSGTQLSVL.

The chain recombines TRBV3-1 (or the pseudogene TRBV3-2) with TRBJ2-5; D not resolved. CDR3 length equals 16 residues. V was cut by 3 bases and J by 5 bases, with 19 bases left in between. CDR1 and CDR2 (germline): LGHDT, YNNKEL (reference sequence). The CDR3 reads CASSQFPPGKRETQYF. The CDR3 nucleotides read TGTGCCAGCAGCCAGTTCCCACCCGGCAAGAGGGAGACCCAGTACTTC.

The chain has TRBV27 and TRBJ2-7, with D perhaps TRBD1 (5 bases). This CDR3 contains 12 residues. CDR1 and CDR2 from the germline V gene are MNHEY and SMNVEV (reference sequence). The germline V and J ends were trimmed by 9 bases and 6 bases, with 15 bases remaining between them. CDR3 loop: CASSDMWFEQYF. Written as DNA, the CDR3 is TGTGCCAGTTCGGACATGTGGTTCGAGCAGTACTTC.

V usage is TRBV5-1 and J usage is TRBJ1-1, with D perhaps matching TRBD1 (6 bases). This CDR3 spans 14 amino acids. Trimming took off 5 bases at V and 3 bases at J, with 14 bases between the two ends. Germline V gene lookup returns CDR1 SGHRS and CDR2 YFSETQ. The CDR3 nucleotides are TGCGCCAGCAGACTCCGGGGGGCGGACACTGAAGCTTTCTTT. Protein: CASRLRGADTEAFF.